This T cell receptor beta chain was obtained from a study of blood T cell repertoires in COVID-19. Germline values: CDR1 SGDLS, CDR2 YYNGEE. Trimming at V came to 4 bases and at J to 5 bases, leaving 2 bases not matched to a gene. This CDR3 spans 14 amino acids. This table comes from immunoSEQ multiplex PCR, and its TCRdb copy is limited to in-frame clones, with some not included. The sample yields about 250,000 clones, roughly 89% seen once. This clone showed up just once. Sequenced material: peripheral blood. J is TRBJ1-5 and V is TRBV9; 11 bases are shared with TRBD1. The receptor's source is a woman in her forties who had recovered from COVID-19. The CDR3 loop reads CASSRGQGDQPQHF. CDR3 in DNA: TGTGCCAGCAGCCGGGGACAGGGGGATCAGCCCCAGCATTTT.